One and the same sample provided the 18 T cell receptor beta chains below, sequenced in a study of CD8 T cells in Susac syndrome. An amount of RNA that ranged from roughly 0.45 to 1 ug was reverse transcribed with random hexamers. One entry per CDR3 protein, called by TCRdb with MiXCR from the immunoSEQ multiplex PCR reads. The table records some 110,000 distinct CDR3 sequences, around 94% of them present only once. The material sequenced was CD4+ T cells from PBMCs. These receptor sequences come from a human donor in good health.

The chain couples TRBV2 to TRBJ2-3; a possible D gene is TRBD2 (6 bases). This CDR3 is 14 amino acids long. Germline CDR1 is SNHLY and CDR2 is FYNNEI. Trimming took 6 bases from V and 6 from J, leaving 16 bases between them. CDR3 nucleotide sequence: TGTGCCAGCAGGGCCCGGGAGTTGAGCGATACGCAGTATTTT. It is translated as CASRARELSDTQYF.

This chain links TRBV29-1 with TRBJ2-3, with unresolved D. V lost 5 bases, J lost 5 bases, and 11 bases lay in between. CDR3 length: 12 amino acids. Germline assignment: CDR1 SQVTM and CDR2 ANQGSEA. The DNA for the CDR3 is TGCAGCGTTACGCAGGCCGGAGATACGCAGTATTTT. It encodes CSVTQAGDTQYF.

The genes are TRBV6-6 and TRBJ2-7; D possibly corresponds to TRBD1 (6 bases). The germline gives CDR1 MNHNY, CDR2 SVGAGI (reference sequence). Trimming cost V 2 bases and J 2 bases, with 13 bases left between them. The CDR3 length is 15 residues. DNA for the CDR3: TGTGCCAGCAGTTACGAAGGGACACCTACCTACGAGCAGTACTTC. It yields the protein CASSYEGTPTYEQYF.

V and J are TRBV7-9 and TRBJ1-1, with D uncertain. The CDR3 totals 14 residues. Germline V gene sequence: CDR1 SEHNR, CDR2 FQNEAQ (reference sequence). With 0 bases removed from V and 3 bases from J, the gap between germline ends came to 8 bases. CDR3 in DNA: TGTGCCAGCAGCTTAGCGCACGGGGACACTGAAGCTTTCTTT. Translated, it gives CASSLAHGDTEAFF.

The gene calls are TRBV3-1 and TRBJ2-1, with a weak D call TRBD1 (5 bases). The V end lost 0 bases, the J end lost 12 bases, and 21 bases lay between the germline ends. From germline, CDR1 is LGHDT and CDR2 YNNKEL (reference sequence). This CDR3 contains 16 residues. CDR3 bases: TGTGCCAGCAGCCAAGATCGAGGCAGGGTGCAGGTGGCGCAGTTCTTC. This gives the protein CASSQDRGRVQVAQFF.

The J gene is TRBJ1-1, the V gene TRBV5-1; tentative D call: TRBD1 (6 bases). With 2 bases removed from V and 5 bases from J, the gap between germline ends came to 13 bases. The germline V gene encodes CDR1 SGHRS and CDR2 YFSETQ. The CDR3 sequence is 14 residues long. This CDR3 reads CASSFDGGSTEAFF. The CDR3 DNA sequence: TGCGCCAGCAGCTTTGACGGGGGCTCGACTGAAGCTTTCTTT.

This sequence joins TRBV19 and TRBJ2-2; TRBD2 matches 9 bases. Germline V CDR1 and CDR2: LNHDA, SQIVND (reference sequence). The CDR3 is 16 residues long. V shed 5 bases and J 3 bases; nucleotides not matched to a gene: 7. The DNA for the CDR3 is TGTGCCAGTAGTCCCCAAGCGGGAGGCGACACCGGGGAGCTGTTTTTT. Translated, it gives CASSPQAGGDTGELFF.

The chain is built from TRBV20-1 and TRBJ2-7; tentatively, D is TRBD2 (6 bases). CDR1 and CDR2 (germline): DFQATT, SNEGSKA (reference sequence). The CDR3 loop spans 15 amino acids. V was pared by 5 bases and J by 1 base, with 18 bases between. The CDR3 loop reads CSAGEAGLLSYEQYF. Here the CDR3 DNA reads TGCAGTGCTGGGGAGGCAGGATTACTTTCCTACGAGCAGTACTTC.

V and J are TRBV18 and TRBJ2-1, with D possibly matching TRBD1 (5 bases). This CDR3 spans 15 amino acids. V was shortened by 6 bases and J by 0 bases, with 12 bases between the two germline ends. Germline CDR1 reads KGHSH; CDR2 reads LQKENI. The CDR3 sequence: CASSQGFGSYNEQFF. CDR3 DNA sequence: TGTGCCAGCTCGCAGGGATTCGGCTCCTACAATGAGCAGTTCTTC.

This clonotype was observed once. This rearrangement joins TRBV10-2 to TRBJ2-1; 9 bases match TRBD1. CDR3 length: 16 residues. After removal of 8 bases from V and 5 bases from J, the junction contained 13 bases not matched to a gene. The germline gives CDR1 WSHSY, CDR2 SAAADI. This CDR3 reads CASAGSTGTGHNEQFF. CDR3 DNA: TGCGCCAGCGCCGGGAGTACCGGGACAGGGCACAATGAGCAGTTCTTC.

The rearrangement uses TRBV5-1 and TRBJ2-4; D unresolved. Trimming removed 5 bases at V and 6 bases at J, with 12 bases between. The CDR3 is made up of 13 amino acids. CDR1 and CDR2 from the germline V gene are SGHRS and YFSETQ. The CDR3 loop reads CASRVDRGNIQYF. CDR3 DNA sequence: TGCGCCAGCAGGGTCGACCGAGGAAACATTCAGTACTTC.

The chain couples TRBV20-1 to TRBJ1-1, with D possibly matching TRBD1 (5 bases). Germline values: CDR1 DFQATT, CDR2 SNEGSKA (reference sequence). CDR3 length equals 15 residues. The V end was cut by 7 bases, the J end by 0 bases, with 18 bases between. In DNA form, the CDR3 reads TGCAGTGTCAGACAGCCAGGGAGGGTGAACACTGAAGCTTTCTTT. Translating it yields CSVRQPGRVNTEAFF.

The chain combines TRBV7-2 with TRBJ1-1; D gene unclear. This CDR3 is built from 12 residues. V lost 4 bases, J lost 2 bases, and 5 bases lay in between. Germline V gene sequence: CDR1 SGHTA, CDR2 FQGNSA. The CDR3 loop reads CASSYSNTEAFF. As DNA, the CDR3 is TGTGCCAGCAGCTATTCAAACACTGAAGCTTTCTTT.

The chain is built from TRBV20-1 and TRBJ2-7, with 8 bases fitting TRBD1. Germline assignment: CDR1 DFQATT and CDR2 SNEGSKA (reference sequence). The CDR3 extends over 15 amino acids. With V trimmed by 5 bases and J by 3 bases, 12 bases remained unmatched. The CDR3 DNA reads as TGCAGTGCTGGGGACAGGACCACACTAGTCTACGAGCAGTACTTC. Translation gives CSAGDRTTLVYEQYF.

The CDR3 here is CASSYSTSPYEQYF. In nucleotides, the CDR3 is TGTGCCAGCAGTTACTCGACCTCGCCCTACGAGCAGTACTTC. The chain employs TRBV6-2 or TRBV6-3 and TRBJ2-7; no firm D call. V was pared by 0 bases and J by 2 bases, with 8 bases between. This CDR3 region has 14 residues. In germline, CDR1 is MNHEY, CDR2 SVGEGT.

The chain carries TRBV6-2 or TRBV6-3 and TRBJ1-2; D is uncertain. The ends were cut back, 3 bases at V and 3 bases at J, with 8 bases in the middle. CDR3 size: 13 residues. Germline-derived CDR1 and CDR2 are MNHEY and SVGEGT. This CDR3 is CASSYFVDYGYTF. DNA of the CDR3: TGTGCCAGCAGTTATTTCGTCGACTATGGCTACACCTTC.

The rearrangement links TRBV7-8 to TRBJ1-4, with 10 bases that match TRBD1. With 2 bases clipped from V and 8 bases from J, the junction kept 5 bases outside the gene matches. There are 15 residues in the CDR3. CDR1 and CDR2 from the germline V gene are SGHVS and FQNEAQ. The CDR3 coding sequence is TGTGCCAGCAGCTTACAAGGACAGGGGGAAGAAAAACTGTTTTTT. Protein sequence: CASSLQGQGEEKLFF.

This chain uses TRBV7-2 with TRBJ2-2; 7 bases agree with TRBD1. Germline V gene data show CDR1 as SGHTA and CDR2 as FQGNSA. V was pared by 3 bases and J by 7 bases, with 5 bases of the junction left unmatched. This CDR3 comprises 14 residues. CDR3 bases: TGTGCCAGCAGCTTCCTAGGGGGCGGCGGGGAGCTGTTTTTT. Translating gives CASSFLGGGGELFF.